These T cell receptor beta chains were read from a single sample in a study of blood T cell repertoires in COVID-19. Assay used: immunoSEQ multiplex PCR; TCRdb lists only in-frame clones, some missing. The data show 150,000 to 250,000 clones, around 82% seen once. Sequencing used PBMCs or T cells enriched from blood (not recorded which). These receptors were collected from a man aged 40-49 years who had recovered from COVID-19. The CDR3 runs from the conserved cysteine through the conserved F or W. The D gene is left open where the match is weak. Some rows have no size entry. The others give once, few or many, or a class for an expanded clone.

D gene	clone size	V gene	J gene	CDR3 DNA	CDR3 protein
TRBD1	.	TRBV6-5	TRBJ1-1	TGTGCCAGCAGAGAGACAGGGCTTACTGAAGCTTTCTTT	CASRETGLTEAFF
.	.	TRBV7-2	TRBJ1-3	TGTGCCAGCAGCTTACAGGGATCTGGAAACACCATATATTTT	CASSLQGSGNTIYF
.	.	TRBV1	TRBJ1-5	TGCACCAGCAGCTACACAGGGCCCACACAGCCCCAGCATTTT	CTSSYTGPTQPQHF
TRBD2	.	TRBV7-8	TRBJ2-1	TGTGCCAGCAGCTTAGTGGGGACTAGCGGCCCCTACAATGAGCAGTTCTTC	CASSLVGTSGPYNEQFF
.	.	TRBV3-1/TRBV3-2	TRBJ2-7	TGTGCCAGCAGCCAAGTCGGTCGAGAGCAGTACTTC	CASSQVGREQYF
.	once	TRBV7-6	TRBJ1-5	TGTGCCAGCAGCTTGCGGCAGGGGCAGCCCCAGCATTTT	CASSLRQGQPQHF
.	.	TRBV5-4	TRBJ1-2	TGTGCCAGCAGCTTGGGGACAGAGATCCGTGGCTACACCTTC	CASSLGTEIRGYTF
TRBD1	.	TRBV9	TRBJ2-2	TGTGCCAGCAGTAGGAGAGGGGACAGGGACACCGGGGAGCTGTTTTTT	CASSRRGDRDTGELFF
TRBD1	.	TRBV28	TRBJ1-1	TGTGCCAGCAGGACGGGACAGGGGGCAATGAACACTGAAGCTTTCTTT	CASRTGQGAMNTEAFF
.	.	TRBV2	TRBJ1-4	TGTGCCAGCAGTGACAGGGGAATAAATGAAAAACTGTTTTTT	CASSDRGINEKLFF
.	once	TRBV6-5	TRBJ1-4	TGTGCCAGTCAAGGGCAGGGGAGTGAAAAACTGTTTTTT	CASQGQGSEKLFF
.	many	TRBV4-2	TRBJ2-6	TGTGCCAGCAGCCAGGGGACTTCGAGCTCTGGGGCCAACGTCCTGACTTTC	CASSQGTSSSGANVLTF
.	.	TRBV28	TRBJ2-7	TGTGCCAGCAGTTTGTCGGCAGGTGAAGCCTACGAGCAGTACTTC	CASSLSAGEAYEQYF
TRBD1	.	TRBV12-5	TRBJ1-5	TGTGCTAGTGGTTCTTACAGGGGAGGAAACCCTAGCAATCAGCCCCAGCATTTT	CASGSYRGGNPSNQPQHF
.	.	TRBV2	TRBJ1-5	TGTGCCAGCAGTGCTGAATGGGGGGGTAGCAATCAGCCCCAGCATTTT	CASSAEWGGSNQPQHF
.	once	TRBV27	TRBJ2-1	TGTGCCAGCAGTTTCTTGAGCGGCTCCTACAATGAGCAGTTCTTC	CASSFLSGSYNEQFF